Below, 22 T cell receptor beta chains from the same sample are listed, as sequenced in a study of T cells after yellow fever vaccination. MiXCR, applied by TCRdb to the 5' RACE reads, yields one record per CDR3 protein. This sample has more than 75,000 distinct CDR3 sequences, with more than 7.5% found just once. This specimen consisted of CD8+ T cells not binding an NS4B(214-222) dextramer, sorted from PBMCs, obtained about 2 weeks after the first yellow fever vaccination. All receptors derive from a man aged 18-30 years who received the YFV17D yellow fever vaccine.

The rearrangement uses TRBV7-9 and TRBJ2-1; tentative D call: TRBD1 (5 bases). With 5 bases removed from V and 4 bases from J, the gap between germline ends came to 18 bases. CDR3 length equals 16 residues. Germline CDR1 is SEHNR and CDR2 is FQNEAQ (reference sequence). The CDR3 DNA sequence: TGTGCCAGCAGCCCCGCCCACAGGTCTTTATACAATGAGCAGTTCTTC. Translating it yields CASSPAHRSLYNEQFF.

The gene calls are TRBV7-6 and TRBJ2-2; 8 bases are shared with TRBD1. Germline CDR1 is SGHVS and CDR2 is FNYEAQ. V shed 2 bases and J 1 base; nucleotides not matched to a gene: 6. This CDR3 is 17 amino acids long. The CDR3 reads CASSLPIGTGNTGELFF. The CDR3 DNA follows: TGTGCCAGCAGCTTACCAATAGGGACAGGGAACACCGGGGAGCTGTTTTTT.

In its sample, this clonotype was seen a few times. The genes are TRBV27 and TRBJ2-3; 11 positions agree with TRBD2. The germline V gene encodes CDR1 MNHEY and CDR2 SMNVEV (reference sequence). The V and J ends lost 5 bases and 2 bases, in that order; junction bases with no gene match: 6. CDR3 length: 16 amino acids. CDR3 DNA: TGTGCCAGCAGTCTAGCTAGCGGGGGGTACACAGATACGCAGTATTTT. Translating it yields CASSLASGGYTDTQYF.

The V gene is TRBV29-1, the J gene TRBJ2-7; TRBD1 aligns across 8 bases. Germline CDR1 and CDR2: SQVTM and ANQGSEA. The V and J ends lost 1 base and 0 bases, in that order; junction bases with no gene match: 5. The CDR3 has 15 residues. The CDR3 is CSVEALTGASYEQYF. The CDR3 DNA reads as TGCAGCGTTGAAGCCCTGACAGGGGCCTCCTACGAGCAGTACTTC.

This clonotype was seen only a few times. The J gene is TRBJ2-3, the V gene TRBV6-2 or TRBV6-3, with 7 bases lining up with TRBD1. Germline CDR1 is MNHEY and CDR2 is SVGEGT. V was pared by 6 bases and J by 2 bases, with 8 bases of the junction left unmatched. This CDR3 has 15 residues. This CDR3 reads CASSVGDSVTDTQYF. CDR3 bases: TGTGCCAGCAGCGTCGGGGACAGCGTCACAGATACGCAGTATTTT.

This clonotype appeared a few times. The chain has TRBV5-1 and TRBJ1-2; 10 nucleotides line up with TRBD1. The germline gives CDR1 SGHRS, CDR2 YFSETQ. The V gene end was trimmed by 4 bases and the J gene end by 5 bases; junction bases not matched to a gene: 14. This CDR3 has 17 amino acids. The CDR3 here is CASSPWGGQGSLYGYTF. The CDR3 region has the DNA TGCGCCAGCAGCCCCTGGGGGGGACAGGGGAGTTTGTATGGCTACACCTTC.

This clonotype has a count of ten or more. The chain's CDR3 is CASSPQGLPHNEQFF. In nucleotides, the CDR3 is TGTGCCAGCAGCCCCCAGGGACTACCCCACAATGAGCAGTTCTTC. V gene TRBV7-6 combines with J gene TRBJ2-1, with TRBD2 matching over 7 bases. CDR1 and CDR2 from the germline V gene are SGHVS and FNYEAQ. V lost 5 bases and J lost 5; bases outside the gene matches: 9. The CDR3 has 15 amino acids.

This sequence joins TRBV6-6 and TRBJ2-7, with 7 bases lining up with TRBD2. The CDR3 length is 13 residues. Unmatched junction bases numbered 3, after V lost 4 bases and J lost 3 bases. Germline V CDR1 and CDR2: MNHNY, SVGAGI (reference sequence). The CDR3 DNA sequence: TGTGCCAGCAGTTGGGGGGGGGGCTACGAGCAGTACGTC. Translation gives CASSWGGGYEQYV.

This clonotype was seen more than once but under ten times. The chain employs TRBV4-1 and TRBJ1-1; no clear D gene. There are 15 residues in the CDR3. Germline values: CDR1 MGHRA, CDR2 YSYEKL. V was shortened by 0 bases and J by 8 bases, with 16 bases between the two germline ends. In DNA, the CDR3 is TGCGCCAGCAGCCAAGACAACGGTTTGGGTGAGGAAGCTTTCTTT. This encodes CASSQDNGLGEEAFF.

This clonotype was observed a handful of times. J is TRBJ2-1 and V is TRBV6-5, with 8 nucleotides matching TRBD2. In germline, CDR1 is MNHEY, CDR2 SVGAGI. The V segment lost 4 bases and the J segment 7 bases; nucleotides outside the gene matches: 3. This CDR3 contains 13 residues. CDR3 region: CASSFGGANEQFF. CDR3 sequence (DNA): TGTGCCAGCAGTTTCGGGGGGGCGAATGAGCAGTTCTTC.

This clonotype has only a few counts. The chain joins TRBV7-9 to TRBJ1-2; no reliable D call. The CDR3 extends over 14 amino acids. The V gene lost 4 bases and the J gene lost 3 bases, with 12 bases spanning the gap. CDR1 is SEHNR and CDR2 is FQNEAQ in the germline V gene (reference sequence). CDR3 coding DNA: TGTGCCAGCAGCTCTTGGACGGAGCACTATGGCTACACCTTC. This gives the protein CASSSWTEHYGYTF.

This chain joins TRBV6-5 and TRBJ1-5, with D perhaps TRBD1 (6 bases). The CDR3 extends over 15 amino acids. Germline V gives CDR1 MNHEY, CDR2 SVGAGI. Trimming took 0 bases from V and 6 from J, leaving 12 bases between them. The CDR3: CASSYSGGAFQPQHF. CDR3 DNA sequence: TGTGCCAGCAGTTACTCGGGGGGGGCGTTTCAGCCCCAGCATTTT.

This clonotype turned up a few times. CDR3 amino acids: CASSSRGDTLENTIYF. CDR3 nucleotide sequence: TGCGCCAGCAGCTCACGGGGAGATACTCTGGAAAACACCATATATTTT. The rearrangement joins TRBV4-3 to TRBJ1-3, with unresolved D. Germline-derived CDR1 and CDR2 are LGHNA and YSLEER. V was clipped by 5 bases and J by 6 bases, with 20 bases between them. The CDR3 sequence is 16 residues long.

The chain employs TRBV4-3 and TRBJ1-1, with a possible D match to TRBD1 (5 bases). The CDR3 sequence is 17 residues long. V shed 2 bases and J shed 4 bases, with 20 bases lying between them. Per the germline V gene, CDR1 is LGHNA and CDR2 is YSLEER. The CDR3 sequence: CASSQYLGLGGVTEAFF. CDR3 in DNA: TGCGCCAGCAGCCAATATCTGGGCCTTGGGGGGGTCACTGAAGCTTTCTTT.

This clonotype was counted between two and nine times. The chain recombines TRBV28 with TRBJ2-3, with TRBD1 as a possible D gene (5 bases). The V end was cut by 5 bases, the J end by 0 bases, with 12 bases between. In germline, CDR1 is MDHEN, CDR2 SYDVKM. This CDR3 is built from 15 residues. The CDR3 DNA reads TGTGCCAGCAGTGCGGACACCACCAGCACAGATACGCAGTATTTT. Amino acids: CASSADTTSTDTQYF. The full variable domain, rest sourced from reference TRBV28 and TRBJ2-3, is DVKVTQSSRYLVKRTGEKVFLECVQDMDHENMFWYRQDPGLGLRLIYFSYDVKMKEKGDIPEGYSVSREKKERFSLILESASTNQTSMYLCASSADTTSTDTQYFGPGTRLTVL.

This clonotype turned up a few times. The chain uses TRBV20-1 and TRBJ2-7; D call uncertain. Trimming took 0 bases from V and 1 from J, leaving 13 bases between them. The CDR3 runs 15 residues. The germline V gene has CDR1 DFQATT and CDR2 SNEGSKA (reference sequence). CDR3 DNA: TGCAGTGCTAGAGATCTCACCCTCGAGTCCTACGAGCAGTACTTC. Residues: CSARDLTLESYEQYF.

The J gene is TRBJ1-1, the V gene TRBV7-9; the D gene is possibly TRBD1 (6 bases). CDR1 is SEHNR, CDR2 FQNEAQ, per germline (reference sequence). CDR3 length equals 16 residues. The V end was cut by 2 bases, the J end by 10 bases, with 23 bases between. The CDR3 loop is CASSLTRGGGAPGAFF. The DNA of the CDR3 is TGTGCCAGCAGCTTAACCAGGGGCGGTGGTGCGCCCGGAGCTTTCTTT.

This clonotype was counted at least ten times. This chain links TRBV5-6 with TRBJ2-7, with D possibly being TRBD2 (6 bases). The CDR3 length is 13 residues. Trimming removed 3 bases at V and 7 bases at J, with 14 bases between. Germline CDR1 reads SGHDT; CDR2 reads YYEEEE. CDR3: CASSSGSVSEQYV. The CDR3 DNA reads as TGTGCCAGCAGCTCCGGGAGCGTTAGTGAGCAGTACGTC.

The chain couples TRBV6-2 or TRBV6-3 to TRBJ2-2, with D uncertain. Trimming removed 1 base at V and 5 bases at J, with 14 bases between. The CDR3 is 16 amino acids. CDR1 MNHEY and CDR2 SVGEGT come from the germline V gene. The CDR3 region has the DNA TGTGCCAGCAGTTACTGGGCCGGCCGGTTGACCGGGGAGCTGTTTTTT. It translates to CASSYWAGRLTGELFF.

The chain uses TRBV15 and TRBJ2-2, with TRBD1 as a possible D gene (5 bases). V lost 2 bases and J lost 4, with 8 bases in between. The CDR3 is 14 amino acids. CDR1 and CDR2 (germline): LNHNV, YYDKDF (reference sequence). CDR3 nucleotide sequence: TGTGCCACCAGCAGATTCGACAGCACCGGGGAGCTGTTTTTT. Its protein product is CATSRFDSTGELFF.

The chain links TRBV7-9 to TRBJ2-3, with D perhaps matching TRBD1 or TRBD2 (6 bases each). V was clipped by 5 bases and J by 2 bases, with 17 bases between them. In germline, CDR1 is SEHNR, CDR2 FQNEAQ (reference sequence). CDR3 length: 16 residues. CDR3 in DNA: TGTGCCAGCAGCCCCGACGGAGGGGGGCCCACAGATACGCAGTATTTT. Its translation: CASSPDGGGPTDTQYF.

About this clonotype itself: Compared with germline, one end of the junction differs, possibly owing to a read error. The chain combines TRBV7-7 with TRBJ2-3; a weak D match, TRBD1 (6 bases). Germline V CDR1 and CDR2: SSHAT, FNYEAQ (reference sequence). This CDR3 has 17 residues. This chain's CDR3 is CASSLEYLGTHTDTQYF. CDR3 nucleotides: TGTGCTAGCAGCTTAGAGTATTTGGGGACACACACAGATACGCAGTATTTT. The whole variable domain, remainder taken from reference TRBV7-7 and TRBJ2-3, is GAGVSQSPRYKVTKRGQDVTLRCDPISSHATLYWYQQALGQGPEFLTYFNYEAQPDKSGLPSDRFSAERPEGSISTLTIQRTEQRDSAMYRCASSLEYLGTHTDTQYFGPGTRLTVL.